A selection of T cell receptor beta chains follows, all from one sample in a study of T-cell memory formation after mild COVID-19. TCRdb called the 5' RACE reads again in MiXCR, with one record for every CDR3 protein. Here the sample spans 150,000 to 200,000 distinct CDR3 sequences, 10% to 15% being singletons. Material: PBMCs or a T cell subset sorted from them (not recorded which). All receptors come from a man in his late teens or twenties who had mild COVID-19 (a few samples of this study predate the infection). Cell type and time point are not known. CDR3s include the opening cysteine and the closing phenylalanine or tryptophan. D genes are given only for firm matches. Size tells how often a clone was seen (once, few, many) or the class of an expanded clone, and some rows leave it out.

TRBV28	few	NA	TRBJ1-1	CASSSIGLNTEAFF	TGTGCCAGCAGCTCCATAGGGTTGAACACTGAAGCTTTCTTT
TRBV7-3	many	TRBD2	TRBJ2-1	CASSSLAGGNNEQFF	TGTGCCAGCAGCTCGTTAGCGGGGGGTAACAATGAGCAGTTCTTC
TRBV5-1	NA	NA	TRBJ1-1	CASSLGGGLNTEAFF	TGCGCCAGCAGCTTGGGCGGGGGGCTGAACACTGAAGCTTTCTTT
TRBV2	NA	TRBD2	TRBJ2-5	CASSAAGTSAQETQYF	TGTGCCAGCAGTGCCGCCGGGACTAGCGCCCAAGAGACCCAGTACTTC
TRBV7-3	NA	TRBD2	TRBJ2-3	CASSAPSGGAENTQYF	TGTGCCAGCAGCGCGCCTAGCGGGGGGGCCGAAAATACGCAGTATTTT
TRBV4-1	NA	TRBD2	TRBJ2-2	CASSQGRLAGGRTGELFF	TGCGCCAGCAGCCAAGGGCGACTAGCGGGGGGGCGAACCGGGGAGCTGTTTTTT
TRBV6-5	NA	TRBD1	TRBJ1-6	CASSYTGAPPGPLHF	TGTGCCAGCAGTTACACAGGGGCCCCACCTGGGCCCCTCCACTTT
TRBV4-3	few	NA	TRBJ2-4	CASSQHRGQPGIQYF	TGCGCCAGCAGCCAACATCGAGGACAGCCGGGAATTCAGTACTTC
TRBV10-3	NA	NA	TRBJ2-5	CAIKSTGKETQYF	TGTGCCATAAAGTCGACTGGTAAAGAGACCCAGTACTTC
TRBV28	NA	NA	TRBJ2-1	CASYHGVAGQDEQFF	TGTGCCAGCTACCATGGGGTGGCAGGCCAGGATGAGCAGTTCTTC
TRBV4-1	few	TRBD1	TRBJ2-3	CASSRQSGTGPTDTQYF	TGCGCCAGCAGCCGCCAATCCGGGACAGGGCCCACAGATACGCAGTATTTT
TRBV4-3	NA	NA	TRBJ1-2	CASSQEGRTGNYGYTF	TGCGCCAGCAGCCAAGAGGGAAGAACAGGAAACTATGGCTACACCTTC
TRBV6-5	few	NA	TRBJ1-2	CASRALARQRYTF	TGTGCCAGCAGGGCCCTGGCCCGACAACGCTACACCTTC
TRBV5-1	NA	TRBD2	TRBJ2-1	CASSPGLAGRPRYNEQFF	TGCGCCAGCAGCCCGGGACTAGCGGGGAGGCCTAGGTACAATGAGCAGTTCTTC